This is a list of T cell receptor beta chains from one sample in a study of beta chain features in type 1 diabetes. Clones were sequenced by immunoSEQ multiplex PCR, and TCRdb holds only the in-frame ones, with some missing. The table lists roughly 160,000 clones, approximately 8.4% of them singletons. The sample taken for sequencing was central memory CD4+ T cells from blood. These receptor sequences come from a young man with type 1 diabetes. CDR3s include the opening cysteine and the closing phenylalanine or tryptophan. Each record gives: clone size, D gene, J gene, V gene, CDR3 DNA, CDR3 protein. The D gene is left open where the match is weak. Clone size appears in some rows only: once, few, many, or a class for an expanded clone.

few | TRBD2 | TRBJ2-1 | TRBV4-3 | TGCGCCAGCAGCCAAGCGGCTAGCGGGGGGTTCTACAATGAGCAGTTCTTC | CASSQAASGGFYNEQFF
- | - | TRBJ2-1 | TRBV5-4 | TGTGCCAGCAGCTCTCGGGGGATCAATGACAGAAAGCAGTTCTTC | CASSSRGINDRKQFF
- | TRBD2 | TRBJ2-5 | TRBV5-5 | TGTGCCAGCAGCTTGGCCGGGACTAGCGTCGAGACCCAGTACTTC | CASSLAGTSVETQYF
few | TRBD2 | TRBJ2-1 | TRBV19 | TGTGCCAGTAGTCTACTAGCGGGAGACAATGAGCAGTTCTTC | CASSLLAGDNEQFF
many | TRBD2 | TRBJ2-1 | TRBV7-9 | TGTGCCAGCAGCTTAGGAATCAAGCGGGAGAGTAATGAGCAGTTCTTC | CASSLGIKRESNEQFF
few | - | TRBJ2-1 | TRBV5-1 | TGCGCCAGCAGACCCCTTGGCGGGCCGAAGGACAATGAGCAGTTCTTC | CASRPLGGPKDNEQFF
few | - | TRBJ1-1 | TRBV19 | TGTGCCAGTACCGACAGTTGGTCTGAAGCTTTCTTT | CASTDSWSEAFF
many | TRBD2 | TRBJ2-1 | TRBV16 | TGTGCCAGCAGCCAATTAAAGTCACTAGCGGGAGGCCCCACGGGCAATGAGCAGTTCTTC | CASSQLKSLAGGPTGNEQFF
few | - | TRBJ2-5 | TRBV29-1 | TGCAGCGTTGAAGTTATCACGGAGCGTAGGGGGACCCAGTACTTC | CSVEVITERRGTQYF
few | - | TRBJ2-7 | TRBV30 | TGTGCCTGGAGTGGAGGCTCCTACGAGCAGTACTTC | CAWSGGSYEQYF
few | - | TRBJ2-1 | TRBV5-1 | TGCGCCAGCAGCTCAACAGGGTCCGGTGAGCAGTTCTTC | CASSSTGSGEQFF
- | TRBD1 | TRBJ1-2 | TRBV5-1 | TGCGCCAGCGGACAGGGGAACGGCTACACCTTC | CASGQGNGYTF
- | - | TRBJ2-2 | TRBV9 | TGTGCCAGCAGCGTAGGGACGGGACGGGGGTCGAACACCGGGGAGCTGTTTTTT | CASSVGTGRGSNTGELFF
- | - | TRBJ1-6 | TRBV7-2 | TGTGCCAGCAGCTTAGACCAGCAGGGTTGGTCACCCCTCCACTTT | CASSLDQQGWSPLHF
few | - | TRBJ1-1 | TRBV10-2 | TGCGCCAGCCAACAGCTGAACACTGAAGCTTTCTTT | CASQQLNTEAFF
- | - | TRBJ2-3 | TRBV9 | TGTGCCAGCAGCGTTAGCCCTAGCACAGATACGCAGTATTTT | CASSVSPSTDTQYF
- | - | TRBJ2-3 | TRBV2 | TGTGCCAGCAGTGAATCTCAAGTGGCCACAGATACGCAGTATTTT | CASSESQVATDTQYF
- | TRBD2 | TRBJ2-2 | TRBV2 | TGTGCCAGCAAGACTAGCGGGGGACCCACCGGGGAGCTGTTTTTT | CASKTSGGPTGELFF
- | TRBD2 | TRBJ2-1 | TRBV19 | TGTGCCAGTAGTAGGCCGCGGGAGGGGTCCTACAATGAGCAGTTCTTC | CASSRPREGSYNEQFF
few | - | TRBJ2-7 | TRBV7-2 | TGTGCCAGCAGCCCTAGGGGGGGGTGGGCCTACGAGCAGTACTTC | CASSPRGGWAYEQYF
few | - | TRBJ1-4 | TRBV5-1 | TGCGCCAGCAGCGTGGACACGGGGTCCGGTGAAAAACTGTTTTTT | CASSVDTGSGEKLFF
few | - | TRBJ2-6 | TRBV5-1 | TGCGCCAGCAGCTTGGGGATAATAGGGGAAGCTGGGGCCAACGTCCTGACTTTC | CASSLGIIGEAGANVLTF
- | - | TRBJ1-1 | TRBV7-9 | TGTGCCAGCAGCTTCCCAGGCTGGAACACTGAAGCTTTCTTT | CASSFPGWNTEAFF
many | - | TRBJ2-7 | TRBV21-1 | TGTGCCAGCGGGGGTAGCGGGAGGATCGACGAGCAGTACTTC | CASGGSGRIDEQYF
- | - | TRBJ1-2 | TRBV9 | TGTGCCAGCAGCGTTACGGGGGCTAACTATGGCTACACCTTC | CASSVTGANYGYTF
- | TRBD1 | TRBJ2-3 | TRBV11-1 | TGTGCCAGCAGCTCCACAGGGGTTCGCACAGATACGCAGTATTTT | CASSSTGVRTDTQYF
- | - | TRBJ2-7 | TRBV29-1 | TGCAGCGTTGTACAGGACCGGAACGAGCAGTACTTC | CSVVQDRNEQYF
few | - | TRBJ2-1 | TRBV19 | TGTGCCAGTAGTCATCCCCCAGGGTACGATGAGCAGTTCTTC | CASSHPPGYDEQFF
many | - | TRBJ1-5 | TRBV23-1 | TGCGCCAGCAGTCCTCTCACGATACAGGATAGCAATCAGCCCCAGCATTTT | CASSPLTIQDSNQPQHF
few | TRBD1 | TRBJ1-1 | TRBV7-8 | TGTGCCAGCAGCTCGGAGGGGGCGAGCGAAGCTTTCTTT | CASSSEGASEAFF
- | TRBD1 | TRBJ1-2 | TRBV5-4 | TGTGCCAGCAGCCCGGGACAGGTCTCGGGCTACACCTTC | CASSPGQVSGYTF
few | - | TRBJ2-7 | TRBV12-2 | TGTGCAAGTCGCCCGGGGGGTATGAGCGAGCAGTACTTC | CASRPGGMSEQYF
- | - | TRBJ1-2 | TRBV6-5 | TGTGCCAGCAGCGATCGACGGGTGAATAACTATGGCTACACCTTC | CASSDRRVNNYGYTF
- | - | TRBJ2-1 | TRBV7-9 | TGTGCCAGCAGCTCGAACTCAGGGAATGAGCAGTTCTTC | CASSSNSGNEQFF
few | - | TRBJ2-1 | TRBV4-3 | TGCGCCAGCAGCCAAGGGCATGGTGAGCAGTTCTTC | CASSQGHGEQFF
- | TRBD1 | TRBJ1-2 | TRBV5-1 | TGCGCCAGCAGCTTGGGTGGGGCAGGGGGATCAAGAGGCTACACCTTC | CASSLGGAGGSRGYTF
few | - | TRBJ2-1 | TRBV5-4 | TGTGCCAGCAGCTTGGGAAGACAGCGTTACAATGAGCAGTTCTTC | CASSLGRQRYNEQFF
- | - | TRBJ2-7 | TRBV29-1 | TGCAGCGTTGATGAGGGAGTCCACGAGCAGTACTTC | CSVDEGVHEQYF
- | - | TRBJ1-1 | TRBV7-9 | TGTGCCAGCAGCTTAAGGGAGACTGAAGCTTTCTTT | CASSLRETEAFF
- | TRBD2 | TRBJ2-5 | TRBV15 | TGTGCCACCAGCAGGGATAGCGGGAAAGAGACCCAGTACTTC | CATSRDSGKETQYF
- | TRBD1 | TRBJ2-5 | TRBV28 | TGTGCCAGCAGTAGGGACAGGGGACGGTACGAGACCCAGTACTTC | CASSRDRGRYETQYF
- | TRBD2 | TRBJ2-1 | TRBV9 | TGTGCCAGCAGCGTAGTGGGAAGCGGGGGGCCCCGAGAGCAGTTCTTC | CASSVVGSGGPREQFF
- | - | TRBJ2-7 | TRBV6-6 | TGTGCCAGCAGGGGGGGTGCCTACGAGCAGTACTTC | CASRGGAYEQYF
- | - | TRBJ2-3 | TRBV6-5 | TGTGCCAGCAGTTACTCGGGGGTAGCGGACACAGATACGCAGTATTTT | CASSYSGVADTDTQYF
few | - | TRBJ2-1 | TRBV5-4 | TGTGCCAGCAGCTTGCCCGGTTCCAATGAGCAGTTCTTC | CASSLPGSNEQFF
few | - | TRBJ2-3 | TRBV30 | TGTGCCACAACCTACAGAGTAAGCACAGATACGCAGTATTTT | CATTYRVSTDTQYF
- | - | TRBJ1-5 | TRBV6-6 | TGTGCCAGCAGGCCGACAGGCCAACAGCCCCAGCATTTT | CASRPTGQQPQHF
- | TRBD1 | TRBJ2-1 | TRBV28 | TGTGCCAGCAGTTCGTGGACGGACAGGGGGCAGGACAATGAGCAGTTCTTC | CASSSWTDRGQDNEQFF
- | - | TRBJ2-3 | TRBV5-4 | TGTGCCAGCAGCTTGCCCTCTGCCGGGGATACGCAGTATTTT | CASSLPSAGDTQYF
few | - | TRBJ2-7 | TRBV5-4 | TGTGCCAGCAGCCCGGGTTACTCCTACGAGCAGTACTTC | CASSPGYSYEQYF
- | - | TRBJ2-3 | TRBV23-1 | TGCGCCAGCAGTCATGTCCCCGCCCCTCCCAGGTCCCAGGATACGCAGTATTTT | CASSHVPAPPRSQDTQYF
few | TRBD1 | TRBJ1-2 | TRBV27 | TGTGCCAGCAGTCCGAAGACAGGGAACTATGGCTACACCTTC | CASSPKTGNYGYTF
- | - | TRBJ1-3 | TRBV30 | TGTGCCGGGGGCAGGGGTGCTGGAAACACCATATATTTT | CAGGRGAGNTIYF
few | - | TRBJ1-2 | TRBV4-3 | TGCGCCAGCAGCCAAGAGGTGGGGGCTAGATATGGCTACACCTTC | CASSQEVGARYGYTF
few | - | TRBJ2-5 | TRBV2 | TGTGCCAGCAGTGATACAGGTTCGGAGACCCAGTACTTC | CASSDTGSETQYF
- | TRBD2 | TRBJ2-1 | TRBV28 | TGTGCCAGCGGAGGGACTAACTTCTACAATGAGCAGTTCTTC | CASGGTNFYNEQFF
few | TRBD2 | TRBJ2-1 | TRBV5-1 | TGCGCCAGCAGCTTGGGGCCGACTAGCCTCAATGAGCAGTTCTTC | CASSLGPTSLNEQFF
- | - | TRBJ1-3 | TRBV9 | TGTGCCAGCAGCGTAGAGGGGCCTGGAAACACCATATATTTT | CASSVEGPGNTIYF
- | - | TRBJ2-1 | TRBV18 | TGTGCCAGCTCTGGCAGCTCTAGCAGGGGTTGGGAGCAGTTCTTC | CASSGSSSRGWEQFF